This record concerns one TCR beta chain sequence. This clonotype has a handful of counts. Its antigen specificity is not known. Per-base qualities were not stored, and no clone one base away is much larger. Libraries were prepared through 5' RACE. The listed sequencing device is Illumina HiSeq 2500. A second PCR of about 6 to 12 cycles was run with a J-beta primer mix and a sample-barcoded 5' primer. A template-switch 5' adaptor carrying 12 random nucleotides introduced a unique molecular identifier onto each TCR beta cDNA molecule. At least 3 million CDR3-containing paired-end reads were obtained from each sample. All of the RNA was converted into first-strand cDNA using the Mint cDNA synthesis kit, with a TRBC-specific oligonucleotide serving as the primer. After uracil-DNA glycosylase treatment, a first 18-cycle PCR used universal primers M1SS and BC2_uni_R on all cDNA. Regarding the original processing steps: For normalization, 1 million high-quality reads, each with a distinct molecular identifier, were randomly selected from each sample. Reads with shared molecular identifiers were discarded instead of being binned into consensus sequences. MiTCR, with a Q25 quality threshold and the strictest error-elimination algorithm, was used for CDR3 identification, clonotype clustering and error correction. Lower-bound total TCR beta diversity was estimated with a nonparametric unseen species model using Euler transformation. TCRdb cleaned the public reads at Q25 with fastp, built clones with MiXCR and kept in-frame beta chains. For every CDR3 protein sequence, its rows merge into one entry that carries the most common genes and DNA. What appears here as the V and J calls and clone size reflects TCRdb's work, not the paper's. In this sample the table shows around 1,500,000 distinct CDR3 sequences, 42% of which occur a single time. The ten largest account for 7.9% of the sample.

The entry originates in a study of blood T cells in healthy people across ages (dated by TCRdb to about 2015). Regarding the study in general: Template switching captured roughly one uniquely barcoded TCR beta cDNA molecule per two T cells in model experiments. The study measured age-related changes in TCR beta repertoire diversity using deep sequencing normalized with unique cDNA molecular identifiers. Four age groups were formed from the donors: young (average approximately 15 years), middle-aged (approximately 40), aged (under 70) and long-lived (approximately 78). To avoid experimental bias, donors of different ages were spread randomly across the sequencing lanes. Using the same blood draw, the study looked at two additional independent replicas of 1 million unique cDNA reads for two donors, one aged 18 to 30 and the other aged 80 or older.

The donors were 40 or so Caucasian individuals from Russia, aged roughly 6 to 100 years, who were systemically healthy. Ten milliliters of peripheral blood were drawn from each donor into EDTA-treated Vacutainer tubes. Ficoll-Paque density-gradient centrifugation was used to isolate PBMCs, with at least 6.5 million per sample. Trizol reagent was used to extract total RNA from the PBMCs, yielding at least 5.5 micrograms per sample. For every donor, an aliquot of PBMCs went through flow cytometry to measure the percentages of naive CD45RAhigh/CD27high T cells. The full study reports these points: Because the CMV infection status of the donors was unknown, age-related changes in expanded clonotypes may potentially have been confounded. Since profiling was done on bulk unsorted PBMCs, naive and antigen-experienced compartments could not be conclusively compared. Compared with the aged group, the long-lived group had more naive CD4+ T cells, fewer expanded clones and increased TCR diversity, a pattern suggesting age selection. Total diversity estimates from one million sequenced T cells were considered lower bounds and underestimates. As age increased, observed TCR beta diversity per million T cells dropped in a roughly linear way, and a significant reduction was already evident by age roughly 36. There was a strong correlation between observed TCR beta diversity and the percentage of naive T cells measured by flow cytometry.

This clonotype originated in a woman aged 18-29 years in good health. The sequenced sample was blood.

CDR3 protein: CASSSRSNTQYF. The nucleotides are TGTGCCAGCAGCTCCCGCAGTAATACGCAGTATTTT. Recombination connected TRBV3-1 to TRBJ2-3, with the D gene too uncertain to name. CDR1 LGHDT and CDR2 YNNKEL were looked up in the germline V gene (reference sequence). The CDR3, from cysteine to phenylalanine, totals 12 residues. The only DNA kept is the CDR3, 36 bases in frame from the first base. The trim is 5 bases for V and 7 bases for J, with a gap of 10 bases between the germline ends.